The 27 T cell receptor beta chains in this list originate from one sample, sequenced in a study of identical twins. TCRdb called the 5' RACE reads again in MiXCR, with one record for every CDR3 protein. The table has around 570,000 distinct CDR3 sequences, more than 9% seen once. The same data also contributed to another study, on yellow fever vaccine responses in identical twins.

Sample: PBMCs. The receptors here all came from a woman aged 18-30 years in good health.

This clonotype was counted many times. The chain recombines TRBV20-1 with TRBJ2-1; 11 bases agree with TRBD2. There are 15 residues in the CDR3. V lost 3 bases to trimming and J lost 8 bases; unmatched junction nucleotides: 9. Germline V lookup: CDR1 DFQATT, CDR2 SNEGSKA (reference sequence). As DNA, the CDR3 is TGCAGTGCTAGTGTTCCGCTAGCGGGAGGCTATGAGCAGTTCTTC. Its protein is CSASVPLAGGYEQFF.

The chain is built from TRBV28 and TRBJ2-6; D remains unclear. CDR1 and CDR2 from the germline V gene are MDHEN and SYDVKM. The CDR3 loop spans 15 amino acids. Trimming stripped 2 bases from V and 3 bases from J, with 8 bases between. CDR3 sequence reads: CASSLSGVGANVLTF. CDR3 nucleotide sequence: TGTGCCAGCAGTTTAAGTGGGGTTGGGGCCAACGTCCTGACTTTC.

The gene calls are TRBV29-1 and TRBJ1-1; D not certain. V gave up 8 bases and J gave up 2 bases, with 6 bases separating them. The CDR3 sequence is 10 residues long. Germline CDR1 is SQVTM and CDR2 is ANQGSEA. The CDR3 DNA follows: TGCAGCACAGAAAACACTGAAGCTTTCTTT. Its protein is CSTENTEAFF.

J is TRBJ2-5 and V is TRBV3-1; 12 nucleotides align to TRBD2. V was clipped by 3 bases and J by 4 bases; unmatched bases: 9. CDR3 length: 17 amino acids. Germline lookup yields CDR1 LGHDT and CDR2 YNNKEL (reference sequence). Here the CDR3 reads CASSQIRLAGGRETQYF. The CDR3 DNA is TGTGCCAGCAGCCAGATCCGGCTAGCGGGGGGGAGAGAGACCCAGTACTTC.

The rearrangement links TRBV5-1 to TRBJ1-4; a weak D match, TRBD1 (6 bases). Germline CDR1 reads SGHRS; CDR2 reads YFSETQ. This CDR3 spans 14 amino acids. Trimming removed 5 bases from V and 3 bases from J, with 11 bases in between. This CDR3 is CASRETGPNEKLFF. As DNA, the CDR3 is TGCGCCAGCAGGGAGACAGGCCCTAATGAAAAACTGTTTTTT.

In its sample, this clonotype was seen a few times. V is TRBV2 and J is TRBJ2-2; 7 nucleotides align to TRBD2. J gave up 4 bases and V 2 bases, and 7 bases lay outside the gene matches. Per the germline V gene, CDR1 is SNHLY and CDR2 is FYNNEI. This CDR3 region has 16 residues. The chain's CDR3 is CASSETGLGVTGELFF. The CDR3 region has the DNA TGTGCCAGCAGTGAAACAGGACTAGGGGTCACCGGGGAGCTGTTTTTT.

This clonotype occurred many times. The chain carries TRBV16 and TRBJ2-1, with 9 bases identical to TRBD2. Germline CDR1 and CDR2: KGHSY and FQNENV. The CDR3 totals 16 residues. Trimming at V came to 2 bases and at J to 1 base, leaving 3 bases not matched to a gene. The CDR3 nucleotides are TGTGCCAGCAGCCAAGGGGCGGGAGGGTCCTACAATGAGCAGTTCTTC. Protein sequence: CASSQGAGGSYNEQFF.

This clonotype has only a few counts. The V and J genes are TRBV6-4 and TRBJ1-2, with TRBD1 as a possible D gene (5 bases). The CDR3 extends over 13 amino acids. The V end was cut by 3 bases, the J end by 4 bases, with 9 bases between. Per the germline V gene, CDR1 is MRHNA and CDR2 is SNTAGT. The CDR3 DNA follows: TGTGCCAGCAGTGATGGCAGGGCCTATGGCTACACCTTC. This sequence encodes CASSDGRAYGYTF.

The gene calls are TRBV20-1 and TRBJ2-7; TRBD2 matches at 7 bases. The CDR3 has 15 amino acids. J was trimmed by 3 bases and V by 6 bases; bases with no gene match: 14. Germline lookup yields CDR1 DFQATT and CDR2 SNEGSKA (reference sequence). The CDR3 nucleotides read TGCAGTGCCCCCAACGGACTAGATTCATTCTACGAGCAGTACTTC. Translated, it gives CSAPNGLDSFYEQYF.

The genes are TRBV5-1 and TRBJ2-6; D not certain. The CDR3 is made up of 15 amino acids. V shed 0 bases and J shed 3 bases, with 7 bases lying between them. CDR1 and CDR2 from the germline V gene are SGHRS and YFSETQ. The CDR3 loop reads CASSLEPGGANVLTF. As DNA, the CDR3 is TGCGCCAGCAGCTTGGAGCCCGGTGGGGCCAACGTCCTGACTTTC. The full variable domain, with the rest looked up from reference TRBV5-1 and TRBJ2-6, is KAGVTQTPRYLIKTRGQQVTLSCSPISGHRSVSWYQQTPGQGLQFLFEYFSETQRNKGNFPGRFSGRQFSNSRSEMNVSTLELGDSALYLCASSLEPGGANVLTFGAGSRLTVL.

This clonotype was detected only a few times. CDR3 nucleotides: TGCAGTGCAAGGACTAGCGGGAGTTTGTCAGATACGCAGTATTTT. This sequence encodes CSARTSGSLSDTQYF. This chain links TRBV20-1 with TRBJ2-3; 13 positions agree with TRBD2. CDR3 length: 15 residues. Germline loops: CDR1 DFQATT, CDR2 SNEGSKA (reference sequence). J was trimmed by 4 bases and V by 6 bases; bases with no gene match: 7.

The V call is TRBV30, the J call TRBJ2-7; 8 bases match TRBD1. Trimming cost V 3 bases and J 3 bases; bases outside gene matches: 4. Germline loops: CDR1 GTSNPN, CDR2 SVGIG (reference sequence). The CDR3 length is 13 residues. CDR3 residues: CAWRQGAIYEQYF. The DNA for the CDR3 is TGTGCCTGGAGGCAGGGGGCCATCTACGAGCAGTACTTC.

V is TRBV19 and J is TRBJ1-1, with TRBD1 identical over 8 bases. CDR1 is LNHDA and CDR2 is SQIVND in the germline V gene (reference sequence). CDR3 size: 22 residues. J was trimmed by 5 bases and V by 6 bases; bases with no gene match: 32. The CDR3, as DNA: TGTGCCAGTAGAAGTTACGACAATAGTATACAACTGGTGACAGGGGAGGAAACTGAAGCTTTCTTT. As protein: CASRSYDNSIQLVTGEETEAFF.

This clonotype has just a few counts. J is TRBJ2-7 and V is TRBV3-1; perhaps TRBD1 as D (6 bases). The CDR3 runs to 14 residues. Germline V CDR1 and CDR2: LGHDT, YNNKEL (reference sequence). V lost 2 bases and J lost 1, with 9 bases in between. The CDR3 DNA follows: TGTGCCAGCAGCCAAACGGACAGATCCTACGAGCAGTACTTC. This gives the protein CASSQTDRSYEQYF.

The chain is built from TRBV4-3 and TRBJ2-1, with TRBD2 matching 7 bases. V shed 1 base, J shed 4 bases, and the junction held 7 bases outside the gene matches. The CDR3 runs 16 residues. Germline CDR1 LGHNA, CDR2 YSLEER. CDR3 sequence: CASSQGSLAAYNEQFF. DNA of the CDR3: TGCGCCAGCAGCCAAGGTTCGCTAGCGGCTTACAATGAGCAGTTCTTC.

V usage is TRBV30 and J usage is TRBJ2-2, with a possible D match to TRBD2 (6 bases). Germline V gene lookup returns CDR1 GTSNPN and CDR2 SVGIG (reference sequence). Deletions cut 3 bases from V and 5 bases from J, with 7 bases between. The CDR3 is 12 amino acids. The CDR3 DNA is TGTGCCTGGAGGGAGGGGACCGGGGAGCTGTTTTTT. This gives the protein CAWREGTGELFF.

This chain links TRBV5-6 with TRBJ2-5, with 8 bases matching TRBD2. There are 17 residues in the CDR3. Losses at the gene ends were 0 bases for V and 5 bases for J; bases not matched to a gene: 12. In germline, CDR1 is SGHDT, CDR2 YYEEEE. CDR3 in amino acids: CASSLEPREATWETQYF. In DNA, the CDR3 is TGTGCCAGCAGCTTGGAACCGCGGGAGGCAACGTGGGAGACCCAGTACTTC.

In this sample, this clonotype turned up many times. The V call is TRBV15, the J call TRBJ1-5; possible D gene TRBD1, 5 bases. This CDR3 contains 15 residues. Between the trimmed V and J ends, which lost 5 bases and 6 bases, there was a span of 17 bases. Looked up from germline, CDR1 is LNHNV and CDR2 is YYDKDF (reference sequence). CDR3 sequence (DNA): TGTGCCACCAGCTTTCCCCGGGACCTACGTCAGCCCCAGCATTTT. Protein sequence: CATSFPRDLRQPQHF.

At least ten counts were recorded for this clonotype. The rearrangement links TRBV5-1 to TRBJ2-1; no firm D call. V dropped 5 bases and J dropped 9 bases, with 9 bases sitting between them. Germline loops: CDR1 SGHRS, CDR2 YFSETQ. This CDR3 is built from 11 residues. The CDR3 loop is CASRVEIEQFF. DNA of the CDR3: TGCGCCAGCAGGGTAGAAATTGAGCAGTTCTTC. Variable domain in full (rest from reference TRBV5-1 and TRBJ2-1): KAGVTQTPRYLIKTRGQQVTLSCSPISGHRSVSWYQQTPGQGLQFLFEYFSETQRNKGNFPGRFSGRQFSNSRSEMNVSTLELGDSALYLCASRVEIEQFFGPGTRLTVL.

This clonotype was found many times. The J gene is TRBJ2-1, the V gene TRBV5-6; either TRBD1 or TRBD2 may supply D (5 bases each). The CDR3 contains 15 residues. The germline gives CDR1 SGHDT, CDR2 YYEEEE. The V and J ends lost 0 bases and 4 bases respectively, with 11 bases between them. The CDR3 reads CASSLEGRKYNEQFF. The CDR3 coding sequence is TGTGCCAGCAGCTTGGAGGGACGGAAGTACAATGAGCAGTTCTTC.

Many counts were recorded for this clonotype. V gene TRBV10-3 combines with J gene TRBJ2-2, with TRBD1 matching 7 bases. After removal of 8 bases from V and 2 bases from J, the junction contained 2 bases not matched to a gene. This CDR3 region has 13 residues. Looked up from germline, CDR1 is ENHRY and CDR2 is SYGVKD. Here the CDR3 DNA reads TGTGCCATCTACAGGGGAAACACCGGGGAGCTGTTTTTT. It is translated as CAIYRGNTGELFF.

V and J are TRBV12-3 or TRBV12-4 and TRBJ2-7; D tentatively fits TRBD1 or TRBD2 (5 bases each). V was pared by 3 bases and J by 7 bases, with 19 bases between. This CDR3 is built from 15 residues. The CDR3 reads CASSFSRGGGEEQYF. CDR3 in DNA: TGTGCCAGCAGTTTTTCTCGGGGCGGAGGTGAGGAGCAGTACTTC.

This clonotype was seen many times. This chain links TRBV6-5 with TRBJ1-2; D not certain. Germline CDR1 MNHEY, CDR2 SVGAGI. This CDR3 has 13 residues. V was shortened by 4 bases and J by 8 bases, with 14 bases between the two germline ends. Here the CDR3 DNA reads TGTGCCAGCAGTTCCCTGACCGGCTGGGGCTACACCTTC. It codes for CASSSLTGWGYTF.

This clonotype has ten or more counts. The CDR3 DNA is TGTGCCAGCAGCGGCGGAGGGGTCATTCAGTACTTC. Encoded protein: CASSGGGVIQYF. The chain recombines TRBV7-6 with TRBJ2-4, with D perhaps TRBD2 (6 bases). Trimming left V 5 bases short and J 9 bases short, with 11 bases between. CDR1 SGHVS and CDR2 FNYEAQ come from the germline V gene. The CDR3 has 12 amino acids.

This clonotype was seen only a few times. The genes are TRBV19 and TRBJ2-5; 13 positions match TRBD2. The CDR3 has 16 amino acids. Germline V CDR1 and CDR2: LNHDA, SQIVND (reference sequence). J was trimmed by 3 bases and V by 4 bases; bases with no gene match: 5. The CDR3 region is CASSKTGTSGEETQYF. CDR3 sequence (DNA): TGTGCCAGTAGTAAGACCGGGACTAGCGGGGAAGAGACCCAGTACTTC.

The rearrangement uses TRBV4-3 and TRBJ2-7; D is perhaps TRBD1 (5 bases). Germline CDR1 is LGHNA and CDR2 is YSLEER. The CDR3 is 17 amino acids. The ends were cut back, 0 bases at V and 0 bases at J, with 15 bases in the middle. CDR3 residues: CASSQDLETASSYEQYF. Here the CDR3 DNA reads TGCGCCAGCAGCCAAGATCTGGAGACAGCGAGCTCCTACGAGCAGTACTTC.

This clonotype was observed many times. The chain is built from TRBV7-8 and TRBJ2-7; no clear D. CDR1 and CDR2 from the germline V gene are SGHVS and FQNEAQ. The CDR3 loop spans 13 amino acids. V was shortened by 4 bases and J by 4 bases, with 11 bases between the two germline ends. This chain's CDR3 is CASSWNNVYEQYF. CDR3 nucleotide sequence: TGTGCCAGCAGCTGGAACAACGTGTACGAGCAGTACTTC.